Below are 21 T cell receptor beta chains sequenced from a single sample in a study of T cell responses to AZD1222 COVID-19 vaccine. TCRdb keeps only in-frame clones here, not all; method: immunoSEQ multiplex PCR. The sample consists of about 79,000 clones, around 84% of them appearing once. The sequencing here drew on peripheral blood, taken on day 0 of AZD1222 vaccination. The receptor set was obtained from an adult in good health.

This clone was recorded a few times. The gene calls are TRBV30 and TRBJ2-2; 7 bases fit TRBD2. V shed 1 base and J 2 bases; nucleotides not matched to a gene: 1. The CDR3 is made up of 14 amino acids. Germline CDR1 is GTSNPN and CDR2 is SVGIG (reference sequence). In nucleotides, the CDR3 is TGTGCCTGGAGTGAGGGACTAAACACCGGGGAGCTGTTTTTT. It yields the protein CAWSEGLNTGELFF.

CDR3 nucleotide sequence: TGTGCCAGCAGTTTAAAGAGCTCCTACGAGCAGTACTTC. It is translated as CASSLKSSYEQYF. The chain recombines TRBV27 with TRBJ2-7, with no clear D. V lost 2 bases and J lost 0, with 5 bases in between. This CDR3 is 13 amino acids long. The germline CDR1 and CDR2 sequences are MNHEY and SMNVEV (reference sequence).

The rearrangement links TRBV7-8 to TRBJ1-4; D might be TRBD1 (6 bases). The CDR3 is 13 residues long. Germline values: CDR1 SGHVS, CDR2 FQNEAQ. With 4 bases removed from V and 8 bases from J, the gap between germline ends came to 11 bases. The CDR3 DNA follows: TGTGCCAGCAGCTCCCGCCAGGGGGAAAAACTGTTTTTT. Protein: CASSSRQGEKLFF. Drawing the rest from reference TRBV7-8 and TRBJ1-4, the complete variable domain is GAGVSQSPRYKVAKRGQDVALRCDPISGHVSLFWYQQALGQGPEFLTYFQNEAQLDKSGLPSDRFFAERPEGSVSTLKIQRTQQEDSAVYLCASSSRQGEKLFFGSGTQLSVL.

The J gene is TRBJ2-5, the V gene TRBV18, with TRBD1 identical over 7 bases. Germline V gene lookup returns CDR1 KGHSH and CDR2 LQKENI. CDR3 length: 16 amino acids. V lost 0 bases to trimming and J lost 2 bases; unmatched junction nucleotides: 6. The CDR3, as DNA: TGTGCCAGCTCACCACCTGACAGGGTGGTACAAGAGACCCAGTACTTC. Protein: CASSPPDRVVQETQYF.

The chain recombines TRBV15 with TRBJ1-6; D is possibly TRBD1 (6 bases). CDR3 size: 15 residues. The V gene's germline CDR1 is LNHNV and CDR2 YYDKDF (reference sequence). Trimming pared 6 bases from V and 10 bases from J, leaving 19 bases between. CDR3 in amino acids: CATRTRGAEWSPLHF. Here the CDR3 DNA reads TGTGCCACCAGGACTCGGGGGGCAGAATGGTCACCCCTCCACTTT.

This clone was observed a few times. The chain combines TRBV28 with TRBJ1-2; D is unresolved. Trimming pared 7 bases from V and 4 bases from J, leaving 19 bases between. The CDR3 runs to 15 residues. Looked up from germline, CDR1 is MDHEN and CDR2 is SYDVKM. CDR3 sequence reads: CASISGFGRAYGYTF. In nucleotides, the CDR3 is TGTGCCAGCATCTCGGGGTTTGGCAGAGCCTATGGCTACACCTTC.

V and J are TRBV6-5 and TRBJ1-4, with D unclear. Trimming left V 0 bases short and J 4 bases short, with 9 bases between. Germline CDR1 MNHEY, CDR2 SVGAGI. The CDR3 contains 15 residues. This CDR3 is CASSYSNRDNEKLFF. CDR3 in DNA: TGTGCCAGCAGTTACTCGAATCGGGATAATGAAAAACTGTTTTTT.

The chain recombines TRBV9 with TRBJ2-7; unclear D gene. The V gene lost 0 bases and the J gene lost 5 bases, with 12 bases spanning the gap. CDR1 and CDR2 from the germline V gene are SGDLS and YYNGEE. The length of the CDR3 is 14 residues. For the CDR3, the DNA is TGTGCCAGCAGCGTAGGGCTAGTTGAGGACGAGCAGTACTTC. This codes for CASSVGLVEDEQYF.

The chain combines TRBV5-1 with TRBJ1-6, with D possibly matching TRBD1 (6 bases). Trimming pared 8 bases from V and 0 bases from J, leaving 15 bases between. CDR3 length: 16 amino acids. In germline, CDR1 is SGHRS, CDR2 YFSETQ. CDR3 sequence (DNA): TGCGCCAGTAGACGGGACACTAGCTCCTATAATTCACCCCTCCACTTT. It codes for CASRRDTSSYNSPLHF.

The chain combines TRBV18 with TRBJ1-5; the D is unclear. Trimming removed 3 bases from V and 0 bases from J, with 6 bases in between. The germline V gene has CDR1 KGHSH and CDR2 LQKENI. The CDR3 extends over 14 amino acids. CDR3 protein: CASSPEHSNQPQHF. CDR3 DNA: TGTGCCAGCTCACCGGAACATAGCAATCAGCCCCAGCATTTT. The whole variable domain, remainder taken from reference TRBV18 and TRBJ1-5, is NAGVMQNPRHLVRRRGQEARLRCSPMKGHSHVYWYRQLPEEGLKFMVYLQKENIIDESGMPKERFSAEFPKEGPSILRIQQVVRGDSAAYFCASSPEHSNQPQHFGDGTRLSIL.

The rearrangement joins TRBV28 to TRBJ1-1, with D hard to call. V lost 5 bases to trimming and J lost 1 base, with 11 bases between them. The germline CDR1 and CDR2 sequences are MDHEN and SYDVKM. The CDR3 contains 14 residues. CDR3 amino acids: CASSPPEANTEAFF. The CDR3 nucleotides are TGTGCCAGCAGTCCCCCGGAGGCGAACACTGAAGCTTTCTTT.

This sequence joins TRBV6-5 and TRBJ2-6; 7 bases match TRBD2. The CDR3 is 16 residues long. V lost 2 bases and J lost 2; bases outside the gene matches: 3. Germline V CDR1 and CDR2: MNHEY, SVGAGI. In nucleotides, the CDR3 is TGTGCCAGCAGTTACACGGGAGGAACTGGGGCCAACGTCCTGACTTTC. This translates into CASSYTGGTGANVLTF.

CDR3 sequence: CASSLERQGLEAFF. CDR3 sequence (DNA): TGCGCCAGCAGCTTGGAAAGGCAGGGGCTTGAAGCTTTCTTT. This sequence joins TRBV5-1 and TRBJ1-1; possible D gene TRBD1, 6 bases. The germline gives CDR1 SGHRS, CDR2 YFSETQ. The CDR3 sequence is 14 residues long. V was shortened by 0 bases and J by 7 bases, with 13 bases between the two germline ends. Filled out from reference TRBV5-1 and TRBJ1-1, the complete variable domain reads KAGVTQTPRYLIKTRGQQVTLSCSPISGHRSVSWYQQTPGQGLQFLFEYFSETQRNKGNFPGRFSGRQFSNSRSEMNVSTLELGDSALYLCASSLERQGLEAFFGQGTRLTVV.

The chain has TRBV11-2 and TRBJ1-2, with 7 nucleotides matching TRBD1. V shed 1 base and J 7 bases; nucleotides not matched to a gene: 9. Germline V lookup: CDR1 SGHAT, CDR2 FQNNGV. This CDR3 spans 15 amino acids. Written as DNA, the CDR3 is TGTGCCAGCAGCTTAGTTAAGGACAGGCAGAGTGGCTACACCTTC. Amino acids: CASSLVKDRQSGYTF.

The V and J genes are TRBV7-9 and TRBJ1-4; 7 nucleotides line up with TRBD1. The germline V gene has CDR1 SEHNR and CDR2 FQNEAQ (reference sequence). V was clipped by 4 bases and J by 5 bases; unmatched bases: 4. CDR3 length: 14 residues. CDR3 coding DNA: TGTGCCAGCAGCTCGGGACAGACAAATGAAAAACTGTTTTTT. Residues: CASSSGQTNEKLFF.

V usage is TRBV7-8 and J usage is TRBJ2-2, with D perhaps TRBD1 (6 bases). CDR3 length equals 15 residues. From germline, CDR1 is SGHVS and CDR2 FQNEAQ. V gave up 5 bases and J gave up 1 base, with 11 bases separating them. The DNA of the CDR3 is TGTGCCAGCAGCCCCCAAGGGGGGAACACCGGGGAGCTGTTTTTT. Protein product: CASSPQGGNTGELFF. The whole variable domain, filled in from reference TRBV7-8 and TRBJ2-2, reads GAGVSQSPRYKVAKRGQDVALRCDPISGHVSLFWYQQALGQGPEFLTYFQNEAQLDKSGLPSDRFFAERPEGSVSTLKIQRTQQEDSAVYLCASSPQGGNTGELFFGEGSRLTVL.

The chain joins TRBV27 to TRBJ2-3; 8 positions match TRBD2. With 6 bases clipped from V and 5 bases from J, the junction kept 10 bases outside the gene matches. The CDR3 loop spans 15 amino acids. Germline values: CDR1 MNHEY, CDR2 SMNVEV (reference sequence). The CDR3 DNA follows: TGTGCCAGCAGGCCGTGGAGCGGGAGTCAAGATACGCAGTATTTT. Translated: CASRPWSGSQDTQYF.

The chain has TRBV7-6 and TRBJ2-5; 11 nucleotides line up with TRBD2. Per the germline V gene, CDR1 is SGHVS and CDR2 is FNYEAQ. The trim removed 2 bases at V and 5 bases at J, leaving 10 bases unmatched. The CDR3 runs 17 residues. In DNA form, the CDR3 reads TGTGCCAGCAGCTTAACCACTAGCGGGAGTATAGGGGAGACCCAGTACTTC. This gives the protein CASSLTTSGSIGETQYF.

The rearrangement uses TRBV19 and TRBJ1-4; D perhaps matches TRBD1 (6 bases). The CDR3 consists of 13 residues. The germline V and J ends were trimmed by 6 bases and 8 bases, with 13 bases remaining between them. Germline V gene lookup returns CDR1 LNHDA and CDR2 SQIVND (reference sequence). This CDR3 is CASSDRLREKLFF. CDR3 sequence (DNA): TGTGCCAGTAGCGACAGGTTGAGAGAAAAACTGTTTTTT.

This rearrangement joins TRBV7-9 to TRBJ1-1; D is undetermined. V gave up 0 bases and J gave up 0 bases, with 8 bases separating them. CDR1 and CDR2 from the germline V gene are SEHNR and FQNEAQ (reference sequence). The CDR3 totals 15 residues. CDR3 nucleotide sequence: TGTGCCAGCAGCTTAGCCGGACTTCTGAACACTGAAGCTTTCTTT. It is translated as CASSLAGLLNTEAFF.

The chain uses TRBV5-6 and TRBJ1-5; TRBD1 matches at 7 bases. The J segment lost 3 bases and the V segment lost 4 bases, leaving 7 bases of the junction unmatched. Germline V gene data show CDR1 as SGHDT and CDR2 as YYEEEE. This CDR3 is 15 amino acids long. DNA for the CDR3: TGTGCCAGCAGCCCAGGGGGTATTGACAATCAGCCCCAGCATTTT. Amino acids: CASSPGGIDNQPQHF.